This T cell receptor beta chain stems from a study of early T cells in non-severe SARS-CoV-2 infection listed by TCRdb under 2021. At the level of the whole study: Because TCR sequencing was done on bulk RNA from unsorted whole blood, the alpha and beta chains could not be paired. Overall study outcomes, separate from this receptor: VDJdb matching was skewed toward anti-spike CD8 responses, so virus-specific expansions were likely underestimated and private and CD4 specificities were missed.

This was a case-control study nested in a cohort of healthcare workers in London, UK, who had nasopharyngeal swab PCR tests and blood samples taken every week. Healthcare workers were recruited between 23 and 31 March 2020, during the week of the UK lockdown, and were followed weekly for up to about 15 weeks. Library preparation used 5' RACE. Sequenced using a NextSeq 500. Unique molecular identifiers were attached to individual cDNA molecules in the TCR library protocol so that sequencing error and PCR bias could be corrected. Both TCR alpha and beta chains were sequenced, and tight co-correlation was observed between alpha and beta sequence abundances in each sample. The authors' analysis ran thus. Decombinator V4 was used to annotate the V gene, J gene and CDR3 of the TCR sequences. Expanded TCRs were defined as changing significantly between any two time points under a Poisson model with p below 0.0001. TCR abundances were normalised to the total number of TCRs sequenced per sample and expressed as counts per million. VDJdb, accessed 1 November 2021, was searched for CMV, EBV and SARS-CoV-2 annotated TCRs, excluding TCRs annotated for multiple antigens. TCRdb handled the public reads itself, with Q25 trimming in fastp and clone calling in MiXCR, and kept productive beta chains. Every entry covers one CDR3 protein and lists the most common genes and DNA from its rows. The V and J calls, along with clone size, are taken from TCRdb and not from the paper's own processing. The sample data list tens of thousands of distinct CDR3 sequences, and 9% to 15% of these were observed just once. The ten biggest clones cover under 8% of the sample.

This clonotype was seen many times. Its antigen is not yet known. Per-base quality was not reported, and no clone a single base away is much larger than it. The sequenced sample consisted of whole blood. The TCR was taken from an adult who was a healthcare worker with PCR-confirmed SARS-CoV-2 infection or an uninfected control (not recorded which).

The DNA sequence follows: TGTGCCAGCAGCTTGGGTCTAGCGGGAGAGACCCAGTACTTC. Translation gives CASSLGLAGETQYF. This chain joins TRBV5-6 to TRBJ2-5; 8 bases in between match TRBD2. Unmatched junction bases come to 2, with V trimmed by 0 bases and J by 4 bases. Taken from the germline V gene, the CDR1 and CDR2 loops are SGHDT and YYEEEE. The CDR3 holds 14 amino acids from the cysteine to the phenylalanine. The CDR3 DNA has 42 bases and is translated from base 1.